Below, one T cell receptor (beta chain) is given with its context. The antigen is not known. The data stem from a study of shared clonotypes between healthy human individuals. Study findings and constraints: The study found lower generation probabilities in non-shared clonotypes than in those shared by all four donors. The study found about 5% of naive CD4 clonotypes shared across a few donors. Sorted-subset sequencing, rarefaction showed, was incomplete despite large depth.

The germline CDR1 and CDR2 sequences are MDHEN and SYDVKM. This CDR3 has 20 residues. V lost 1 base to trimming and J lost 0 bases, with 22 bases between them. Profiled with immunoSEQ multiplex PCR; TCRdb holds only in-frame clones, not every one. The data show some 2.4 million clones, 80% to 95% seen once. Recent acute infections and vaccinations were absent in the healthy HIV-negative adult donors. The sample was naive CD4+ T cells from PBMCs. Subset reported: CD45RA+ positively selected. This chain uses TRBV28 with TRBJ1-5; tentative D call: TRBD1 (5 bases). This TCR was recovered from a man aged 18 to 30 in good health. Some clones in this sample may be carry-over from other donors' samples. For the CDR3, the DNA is TGTGCCAGCAGTTTATCGGCTGGACACCGGGGCATAAGTAGCAATCAGCCCCAGCATTTT. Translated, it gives CASSLSAGHRGISSNQPQHF. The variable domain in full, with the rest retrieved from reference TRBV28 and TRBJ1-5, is DVKVTQSSRYLVKRTGEKVFLECVQDMDHENMFWYRQDPGLGLRLIYFSYDVKMKEKGDIPEGYSVSREKKERFSLILESASTNQTSMYLCASSLSAGHRGISSNQPQHFGDGTRLSIL.